These 14 T cell receptor beta chains share one sample of origin, sequenced in a study of blood T cells in healthy people across ages. Sample-barcoded 5' priming and a J-beta primer mix drove a second PCR of 7 to 11 cycles. TCRdb reprocessed the 5' RACE reads via MiXCR and lists one record per CDR3 protein. This sample has roughly 1,500,000 distinct CDR3 sequences, with 30% to 40% found just once. The sample consisted of blood. Every receptor here comes from a woman aged 25 to 39 in good health.

Only a few counts were recorded for this clonotype. This chain connects TRBV6-1 to TRBJ2-1; 10 bases fit TRBD1. This CDR3 is 17 amino acids long. CDR1 is MNHNS, CDR2 SASEGT, per germline. V shed 4 bases and J 2 bases; nucleotides not matched to a gene: 8. The CDR3 sequence is CASSGPDRGRAYNEQFF. The CDR3 nucleotides are TGTGCCAGCAGTGGACCTGACAGGGGGCGCGCCTACAATGAGCAGTTCTTC.

This clonotype was seen more than once but under ten times. V and J are TRBV20-1 and TRBJ2-7; 8 bases fit TRBD2. Germline-derived CDR1 and CDR2 are DFQATT and SNEGSKA (reference sequence). This CDR3 is built from 15 residues. With V trimmed by 4 bases and J by 0 bases, 8 bases remained unmatched. The CDR3 bases are TGCAGTGCTATCGTGGCGGGAGGAGGCTCCTACGAGCAGTACTTC. Amino acids: CSAIVAGGGSYEQYF.

Here the CDR3 DNA reads TGTGCCAGCAGCCCTGCGACAGGGGCTTCCTCCTACGAGCAGTACTTC. Translation gives CASSPATGASSYEQYF. The rearrangement links TRBV7-9 to TRBJ2-7; 8 nucleotides line up with TRBD1. Germline CDR1 and CDR2: SEHNR and FQNEAQ (reference sequence). V was clipped by 5 bases and J by 0 bases; unmatched bases: 9. There are 16 residues in the CDR3.

This clonotype was seen only a few times. The chain links TRBV9 to TRBJ1-2; D may be TRBD1 (5 bases). Germline assignment: CDR1 SGDLS and CDR2 YYNGEE. Trimming left V 4 bases short and J 4 bases short, with 17 bases between. The CDR3 spans 15 residues. CDR3 coding DNA: TGTGCCAGCAGCCTCGGACGGGGGTTGAGCTATGGCTACACCTTC. It translates to CASSLGRGLSYGYTF.

CDR3: CSAREVLWCHTQYF. CDR3 coding DNA: TGCAGTGCTAGAGAAGTATTGTGGTGTCATACGCAGTATTTT. The rearrangement uses TRBV20-1 and TRBJ2-3, with no clear D. The V gene's germline CDR1 is DFQATT and CDR2 SNEGSKA (reference sequence). Trimming removed 0 bases from V and 7 bases from J, with 14 bases in between. This CDR3 is 14 amino acids long.

This chain uses TRBV7-2 with TRBJ2-5; possibly TRBD2 for D (5 bases). Germline CDR1 and CDR2: SGHTA and FQGNSA. The CDR3 covers 15 residues. V was trimmed by 5 bases and J by 1 base, leaving 14 bases between them. This chain's CDR3 is CASSPGGHSQETQYF. The CDR3 DNA reads as TGTGCCAGCAGCCCCGGAGGCCACAGCCAAGAGACCCAGTACTTC. Based on the CDR3 plus reference TRBV7-2 and TRBJ2-5, the full variable domain is GAGVSQSPSNKVTEKGKDVELRCDPISGHTALYWYRQSLGQGLEFLIYFQGNSAPDKSGLPSDRFSAERTGGSVSTLTIQRTQQEDSAVYLCASSPGGHSQETQYFGPGTRLLVL.

Worth noting for this clonotype: This sequence may be a read error, since a much larger clone differs from it by one base. The chain links TRBV29-1 to TRBJ2-7, with 8 nucleotides matching TRBD1. The length of the CDR3 is 14 residues. Germline CDR1 is SQVTM and CDR2 is ANQGSEA. The DNA of the CDR3 is TGCAGCGTTGTTAGGACAGGGCGCTCCTACGGGCAGTACTTC. It is translated as CSVVRTGRSYGQYF.

Only a few counts were recorded for this clonotype. The rearrangement links TRBV30 to TRBJ2-1; perhaps D is TRBD1 or TRBD2 (5 bases each). This CDR3 has 13 amino acids. In germline, CDR1 is GTSNPN, CDR2 SVGIG (reference sequence). Trimming took 7 bases from V and 7 from J, leaving 17 bases between them. For the CDR3, the DNA is TGTGCCTCACGCTATCTTGAGGGGAATGAGCAGTTCTTC. Amino acid sequence: CASRYLEGNEQFF.

This clonotype was seen only a few times. The rearrangement joins TRBV10-3 to TRBJ2-5, with 7 bases identical to TRBD2. V shed 5 bases, J shed 4 bases, and the junction held 7 bases outside the gene matches. From germline, CDR1 is ENHRY and CDR2 SYGVKD. This CDR3 contains 14 residues. The CDR3 DNA reads TGTGCCATCAGTCCCGGGGTAGCGGGAGAGACCCAGTACTTC. Protein sequence: CAISPGVAGETQYF.

The chain joins TRBV5-1 to TRBJ2-1; 10 nucleotides agree with TRBD2. The V and J ends lost 3 bases and 5 bases, in that order; junction bases with no gene match: 5. The CDR3 is 15 amino acids. Per the germline V gene, CDR1 is SGHRS and CDR2 is YFSETQ. CDR3 sequence: CASSWTSGTDNEQFF. CDR3 nucleotide sequence: TGCGCCAGCAGCTGGACTAGCGGAACGGACAATGAGCAGTTCTTC.

This clonotype was detected only a few times. The CDR3 sequence is CASSPYPGTAVLTDTQYF. The CDR3 region has the DNA TGCGCCAGCAGCCCTTACCCGGGGACAGCCGTGCTCACAGATACGCAGTATTTT. This chain connects TRBV4-1 to TRBJ2-3; 7 nucleotides agree with TRBD1. V trimming: 4 bases; J trimming: 2 bases; junction bases outside the gene matches: 15. CDR3 length: 18 residues. Germline assignment: CDR1 MGHRA and CDR2 YSYEKL.

This chain uses TRBV6-1 with TRBJ1-5; D remains unclear. Trimming pared 4 bases from V and 0 bases from J, leaving 13 bases between. This CDR3 region has 16 residues. In germline, CDR1 is MNHNS, CDR2 SASEGT. This chain's CDR3 is CASSGGSPYSNQPQHF. The CDR3 nucleotides read TGTGCCAGCAGTGGAGGGTCCCCATATAGCAATCAGCCCCAGCATTTT.

The gene calls are TRBV6-6 and TRBJ2-4, with D perhaps matching TRBD1 (6 bases). V lost 4 bases to trimming and J lost 3 bases, with 13 bases between them. The germline V gene has CDR1 MNHNY and CDR2 SVGAGI (reference sequence). This CDR3 region has 15 residues. The CDR3 loop is CASSLKTGLKNIQYF. CDR3 coding DNA: TGTGCCAGCAGTTTAAAAACAGGGCTCAAAAACATTCAGTACTTC.

This clonotype was recorded many times. The genes are TRBV30 and TRBJ1-1, with D possibly TRBD1 on 5 matching bases. Trimming took 0 bases from V and 3 from J, leaving 8 bases between them. The length of the CDR3 is 13 residues. Germline CDR1 GTSNPN, CDR2 SVGIG (reference sequence). The DNA of the CDR3 is TGTGCCTGGAGTGTACGGGGGGACACTGAAGCTTTCTTT. This translates into CAWSVRGDTEAFF.